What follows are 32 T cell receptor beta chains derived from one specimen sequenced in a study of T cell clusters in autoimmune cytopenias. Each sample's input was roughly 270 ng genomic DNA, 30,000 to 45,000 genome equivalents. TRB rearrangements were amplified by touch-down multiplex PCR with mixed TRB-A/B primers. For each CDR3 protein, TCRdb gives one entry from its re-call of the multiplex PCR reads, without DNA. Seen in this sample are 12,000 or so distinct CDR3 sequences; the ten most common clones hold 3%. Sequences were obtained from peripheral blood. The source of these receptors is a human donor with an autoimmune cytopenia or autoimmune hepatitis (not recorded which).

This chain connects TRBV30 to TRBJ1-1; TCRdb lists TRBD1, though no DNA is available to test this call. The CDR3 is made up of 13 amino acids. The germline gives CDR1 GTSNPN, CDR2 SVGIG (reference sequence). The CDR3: CAKKTGGNTEAFF.

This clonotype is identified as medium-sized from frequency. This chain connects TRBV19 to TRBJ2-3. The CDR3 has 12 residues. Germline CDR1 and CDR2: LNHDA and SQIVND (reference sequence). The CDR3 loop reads CASSIREHTQYF.

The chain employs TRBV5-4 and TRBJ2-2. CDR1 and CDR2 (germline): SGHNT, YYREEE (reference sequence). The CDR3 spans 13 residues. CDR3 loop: CASSFTTLGELFF.

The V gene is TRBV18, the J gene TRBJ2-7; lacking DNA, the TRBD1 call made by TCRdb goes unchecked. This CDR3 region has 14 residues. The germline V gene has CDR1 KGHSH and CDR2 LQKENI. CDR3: CASSPGHGGYEQYF. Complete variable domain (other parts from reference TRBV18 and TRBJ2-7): NAGVMQNPRHLVRRRGQEARLRCSPMKGHSHVYWYRQLPEEGLKFMVYLQKENIIDESGMPKERFSAEFPKEGPSILRIQQVVRGDSAAYFCASSPGHGGYEQYFGPGTRLTVT.

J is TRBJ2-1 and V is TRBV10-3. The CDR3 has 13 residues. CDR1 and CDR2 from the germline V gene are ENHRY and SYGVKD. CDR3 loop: CAITEDGYNEQFF.

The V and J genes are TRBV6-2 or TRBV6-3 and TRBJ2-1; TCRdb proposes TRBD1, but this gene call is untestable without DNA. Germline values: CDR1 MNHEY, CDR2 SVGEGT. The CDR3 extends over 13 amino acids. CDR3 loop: CASSSRGHGEQFF.

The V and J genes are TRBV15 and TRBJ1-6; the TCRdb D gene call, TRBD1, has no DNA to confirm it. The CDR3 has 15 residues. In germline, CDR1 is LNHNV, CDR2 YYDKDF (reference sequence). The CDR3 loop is CATSRADRLNSPLHF.

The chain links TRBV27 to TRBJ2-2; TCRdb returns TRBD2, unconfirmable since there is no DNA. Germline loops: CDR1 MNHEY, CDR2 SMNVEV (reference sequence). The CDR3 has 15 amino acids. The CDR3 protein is CASSLASGSVGELFF.

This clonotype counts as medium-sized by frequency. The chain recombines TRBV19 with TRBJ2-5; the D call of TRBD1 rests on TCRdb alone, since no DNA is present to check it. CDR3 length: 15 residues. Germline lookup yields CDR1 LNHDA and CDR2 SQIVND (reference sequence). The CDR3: CASSRVRGHSETQYF. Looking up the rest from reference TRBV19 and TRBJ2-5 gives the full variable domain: DGGITQSPKYLFRKEGQNVTLSCEQNLNHDAMYWYRQDPGQGLRLIYYSQIVNDFQKGDIAEGYSVSREKKESFPLTVTSAQKNPTAFYLCASSRVRGHSETQYFGPGTRLLVL.

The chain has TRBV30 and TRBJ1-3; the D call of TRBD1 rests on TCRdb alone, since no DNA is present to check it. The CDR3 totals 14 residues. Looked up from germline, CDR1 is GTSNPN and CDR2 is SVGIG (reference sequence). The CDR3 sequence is CAWSVTGSGNTIYF.

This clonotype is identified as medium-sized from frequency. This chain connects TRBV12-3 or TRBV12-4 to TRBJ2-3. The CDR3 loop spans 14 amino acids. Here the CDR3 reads CASSFIRGTDTQYF.

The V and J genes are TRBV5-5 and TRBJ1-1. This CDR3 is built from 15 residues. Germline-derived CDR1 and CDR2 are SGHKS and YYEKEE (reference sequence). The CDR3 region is CASSPGRGGDTEAFF.

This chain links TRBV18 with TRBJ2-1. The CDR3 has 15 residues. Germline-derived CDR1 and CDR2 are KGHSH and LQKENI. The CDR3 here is CASSPLAGAFHEQFF.

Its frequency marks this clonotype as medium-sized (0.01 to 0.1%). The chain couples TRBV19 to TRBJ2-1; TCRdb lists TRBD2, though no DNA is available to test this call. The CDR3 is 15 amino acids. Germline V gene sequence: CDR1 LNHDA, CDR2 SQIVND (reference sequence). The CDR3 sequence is CASSIGTSGRGEQFF. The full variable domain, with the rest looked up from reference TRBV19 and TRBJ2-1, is DGGITQSPKYLFRKEGQNVTLSCEQNLNHDAMYWYRQDPGQGLRLIYYSQIVNDFQKGDIAEGYSVSREKKESFPLTVTSAQKNPTAFYLCASSIGTSGRGEQFFGPGTRLTVL.

CDR3 amino acids: CATSDLGGAADTQYF. The chain is built from TRBV6-5 and TRBJ2-3; TCRdb returns TRBD1, unconfirmable since there is no DNA. The CDR3 is 15 amino acids. Germline V gene data show CDR1 as MNHEY and CDR2 as SVGAGI.

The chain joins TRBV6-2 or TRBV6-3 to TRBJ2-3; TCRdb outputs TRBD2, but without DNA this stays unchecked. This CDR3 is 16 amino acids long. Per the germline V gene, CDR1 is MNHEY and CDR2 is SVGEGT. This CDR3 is CATSSLAASSTDTQYF.

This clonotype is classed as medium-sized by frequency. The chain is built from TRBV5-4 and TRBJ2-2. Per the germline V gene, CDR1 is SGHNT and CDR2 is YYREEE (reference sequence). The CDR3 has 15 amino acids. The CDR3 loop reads CASSLDRTITGELFF. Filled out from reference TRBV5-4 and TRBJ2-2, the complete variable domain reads ETGVTQSPTHLIKTRGQQVTLRCSSQSGHNTVSWYQQALGQGPQFIFQYYREEENGRGNFPPRFSGLQFPNYSSELNVNALELDDSALYLCASSLDRTITGELFFGEGSRLTVL.

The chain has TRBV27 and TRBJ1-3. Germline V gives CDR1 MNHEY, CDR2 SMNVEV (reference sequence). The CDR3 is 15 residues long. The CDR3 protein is CASSPSGSGGNTIYF.

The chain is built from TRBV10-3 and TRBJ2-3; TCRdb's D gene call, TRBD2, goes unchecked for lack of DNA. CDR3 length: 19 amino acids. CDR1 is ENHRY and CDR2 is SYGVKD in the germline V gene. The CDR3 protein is CAISESVTSGAPSGDTQYF.

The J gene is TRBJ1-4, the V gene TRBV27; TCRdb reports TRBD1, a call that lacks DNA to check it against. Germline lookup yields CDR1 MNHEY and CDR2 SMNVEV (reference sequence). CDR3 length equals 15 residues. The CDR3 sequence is CASSTTTGTAEKLFF. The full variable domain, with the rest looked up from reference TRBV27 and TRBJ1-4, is EAQVTQNPRYLITVTGKKLTVTCSQNMNHEYMSWYRQDPGLGLRQIYYSMNVEVTDKGDVPEGYKVSRKEKRNFPLILESPSPNQTSLYFCASSTTTGTAEKLFFGSGTQLSVL.

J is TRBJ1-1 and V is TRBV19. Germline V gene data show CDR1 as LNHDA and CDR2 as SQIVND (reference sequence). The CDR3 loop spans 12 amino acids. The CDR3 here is CASSTDTSRAFF. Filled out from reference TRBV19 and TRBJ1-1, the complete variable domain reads DGGITQSPKYLFRKEGQNVTLSCEQNLNHDAMYWYRQDPGQGLRLIYYSQIVNDFQKGDIAEGYSVSREKKESFPLTVTSAQKNPTAFYLCASSTDTSRAFFGQGTRLTVV.

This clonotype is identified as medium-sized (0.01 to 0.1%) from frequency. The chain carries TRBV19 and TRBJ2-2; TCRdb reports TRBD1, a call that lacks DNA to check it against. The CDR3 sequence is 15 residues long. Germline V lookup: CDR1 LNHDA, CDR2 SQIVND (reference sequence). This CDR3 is CASSWQGADTGELFF.

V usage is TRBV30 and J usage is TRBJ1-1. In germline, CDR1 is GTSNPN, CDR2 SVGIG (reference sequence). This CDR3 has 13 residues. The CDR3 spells CAWNLALNTEAFF.

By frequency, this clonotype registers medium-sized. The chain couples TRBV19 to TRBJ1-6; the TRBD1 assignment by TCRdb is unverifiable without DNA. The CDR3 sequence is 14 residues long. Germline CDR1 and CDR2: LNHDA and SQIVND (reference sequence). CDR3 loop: CASSDIFQGSPLHF.

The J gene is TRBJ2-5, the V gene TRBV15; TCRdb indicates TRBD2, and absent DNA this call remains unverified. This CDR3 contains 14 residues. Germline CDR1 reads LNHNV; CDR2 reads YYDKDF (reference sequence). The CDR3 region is CATSRGLGPETQYF.

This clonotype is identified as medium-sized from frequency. The CDR3 reads CAWSTGGLETQYF. The genes are TRBV30 and TRBJ2-5; TCRdb proposes TRBD2, but this gene call is untestable without DNA. This CDR3 region has 13 residues. Germline V gene sequence: CDR1 GTSNPN, CDR2 SVGIG (reference sequence).

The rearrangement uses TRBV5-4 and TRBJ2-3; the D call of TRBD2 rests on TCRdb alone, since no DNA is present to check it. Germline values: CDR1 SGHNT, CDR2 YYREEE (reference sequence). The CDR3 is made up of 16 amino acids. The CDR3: CASSQTSGGAGDTQYF.

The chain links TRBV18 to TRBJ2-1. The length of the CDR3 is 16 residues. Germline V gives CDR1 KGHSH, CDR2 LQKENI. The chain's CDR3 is CASSSFGRDITNEQFF.

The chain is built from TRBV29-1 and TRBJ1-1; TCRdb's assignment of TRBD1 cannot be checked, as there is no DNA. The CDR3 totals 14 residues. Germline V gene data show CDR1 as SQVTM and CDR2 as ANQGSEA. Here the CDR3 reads CSVLVTTGNTEAFF. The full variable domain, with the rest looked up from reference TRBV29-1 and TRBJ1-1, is SAVISQKPSRDICQRGTSLTIQCQVDSQVTMMFWYRQQPGQSLTLIATANQGSEATYESGFVIDKFPISRPNLTFSTLTVSNMSPEDSSIYLCSVLVTTGNTEAFFGQGTRLTVV.

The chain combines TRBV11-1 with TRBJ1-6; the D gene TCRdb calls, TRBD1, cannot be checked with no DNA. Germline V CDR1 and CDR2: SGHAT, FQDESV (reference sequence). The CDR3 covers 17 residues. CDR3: CASSPHRDRDYESPLHF. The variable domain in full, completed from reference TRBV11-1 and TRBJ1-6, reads EAEVAQSPRYKITEKSQAVAFWCDPISGHATLYWYRQILGQGPELLVQFQDESVVDDSQLPKDRFSAERLKGVDSTLKIQPAELGDSAMYLCASSPHRDRDYESPLHFGNGTRLTVT.

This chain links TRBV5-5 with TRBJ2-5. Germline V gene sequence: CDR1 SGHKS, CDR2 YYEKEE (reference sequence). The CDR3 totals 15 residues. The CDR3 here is CASSKKDRLQETQYF.

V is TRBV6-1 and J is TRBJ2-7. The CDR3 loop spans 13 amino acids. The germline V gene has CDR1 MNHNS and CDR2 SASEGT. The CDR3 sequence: CASIRDPVYEQYF.